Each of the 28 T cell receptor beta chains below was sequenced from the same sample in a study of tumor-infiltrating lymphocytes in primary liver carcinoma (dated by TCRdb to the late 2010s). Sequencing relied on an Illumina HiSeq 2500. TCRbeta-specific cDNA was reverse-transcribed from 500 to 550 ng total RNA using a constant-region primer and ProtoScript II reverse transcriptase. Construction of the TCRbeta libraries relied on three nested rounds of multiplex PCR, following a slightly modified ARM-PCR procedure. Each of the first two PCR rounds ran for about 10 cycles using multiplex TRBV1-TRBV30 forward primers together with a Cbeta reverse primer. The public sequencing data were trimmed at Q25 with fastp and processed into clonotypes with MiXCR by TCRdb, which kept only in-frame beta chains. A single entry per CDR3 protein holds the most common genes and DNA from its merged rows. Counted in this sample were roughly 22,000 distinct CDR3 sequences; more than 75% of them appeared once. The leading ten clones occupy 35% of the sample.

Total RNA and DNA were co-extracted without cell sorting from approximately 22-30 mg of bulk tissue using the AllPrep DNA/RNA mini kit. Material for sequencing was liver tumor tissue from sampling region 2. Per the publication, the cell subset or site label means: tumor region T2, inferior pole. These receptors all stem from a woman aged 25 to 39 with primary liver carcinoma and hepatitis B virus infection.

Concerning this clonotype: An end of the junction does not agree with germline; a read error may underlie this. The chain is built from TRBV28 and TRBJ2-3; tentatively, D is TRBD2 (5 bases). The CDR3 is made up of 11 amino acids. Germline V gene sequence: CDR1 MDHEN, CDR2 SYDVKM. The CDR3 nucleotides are TGTGTCAGCGGCTGGGCGGATACGCAGTATTTT. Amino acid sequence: CVSGWADTQYF.

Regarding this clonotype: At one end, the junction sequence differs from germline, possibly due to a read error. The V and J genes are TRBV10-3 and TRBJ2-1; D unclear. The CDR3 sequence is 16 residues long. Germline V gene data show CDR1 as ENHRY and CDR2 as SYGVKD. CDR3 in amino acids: CAISESAAEAYNEQFF. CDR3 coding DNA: TGTGCCATCAGTGAGTCGGCAGCTGAAGCCTACAATGAGCAATTCTTC.

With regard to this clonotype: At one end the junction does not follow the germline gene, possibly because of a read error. CDR3: CVISDRVAQETQYF. The CDR3 coding sequence is TGTGTCATCAGTGACAGGGTCGCACAAGAGACCCAATACTTC. The chain recombines TRBV10-3 with TRBJ2-5, with 7 bases fitting TRBD1. This CDR3 is built from 14 residues. Germline lookup yields CDR1 ENHRY and CDR2 SYGVKD.

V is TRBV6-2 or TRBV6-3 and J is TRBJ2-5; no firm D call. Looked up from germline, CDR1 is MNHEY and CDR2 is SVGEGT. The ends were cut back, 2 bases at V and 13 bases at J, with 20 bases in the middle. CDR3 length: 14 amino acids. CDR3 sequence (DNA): TGTGCCAGCAGTTACGGCCCAGCCGAGCGAACCAGGTACTTC. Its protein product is CASSYGPAERTRYF.

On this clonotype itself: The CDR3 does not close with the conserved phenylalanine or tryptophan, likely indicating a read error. As DNA, the CDR3 is TGCGCCAGCAGCCAATATGGTCCAGCGAGGGATGAGCAGTTCTAC. Protein product: CASSQYGPARDEQFY. The V and J genes are TRBV4-1 and TRBJ2-1; D might be TRBD2 (5 bases). V was cut by 2 bases and J by 8 bases, with 16 bases left in between. The CDR3 is 15 residues long. CDR1 and CDR2 (germline): MGHRA, YSYEKL.

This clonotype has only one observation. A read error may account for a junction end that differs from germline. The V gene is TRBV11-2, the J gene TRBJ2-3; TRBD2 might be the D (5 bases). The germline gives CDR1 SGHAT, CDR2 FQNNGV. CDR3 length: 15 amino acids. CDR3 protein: CDSGLVARNTDTQYF. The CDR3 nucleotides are TGTGACAGCGGCTTAGTAGCGAGAAACACAGATACGCAGTATTTT.

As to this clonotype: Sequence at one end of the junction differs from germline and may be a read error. CDR3 nucleotides: TGTGCCAGCAGTGAACGGTTCCCGGTTCTCAGATCTAACTACGGCTACACCTTC. This encodes CASSERFPVLRSNYGYTF. V gene TRBV6-1 combines with J gene TRBJ1-2; D is unresolved. CDR3 size: 18 residues. Germline lookup yields CDR1 MNHNS and CDR2 SASEGT.

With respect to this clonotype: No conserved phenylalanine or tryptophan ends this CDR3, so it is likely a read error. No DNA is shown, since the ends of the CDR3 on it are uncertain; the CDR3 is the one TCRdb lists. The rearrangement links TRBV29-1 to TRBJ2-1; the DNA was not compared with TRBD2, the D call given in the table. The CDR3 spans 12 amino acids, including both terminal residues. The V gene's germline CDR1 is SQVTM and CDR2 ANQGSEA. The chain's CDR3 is CSVVGWEGRMFL.

The CDR3 DNA is TGCAGCGCACTAATGGACTGCAATGAGCAGTTCTTC. Translated, it gives CSALMDCNEQFF. This sequence joins TRBV29-1 and TRBJ2-1, with D tentatively TRBD2 (5 bases). V was shortened by 7 bases and J by 6 bases, with 13 bases between the two germline ends. This CDR3 contains 12 residues. The germline V gene encodes CDR1 SQVTM and CDR2 ANQGSEA.

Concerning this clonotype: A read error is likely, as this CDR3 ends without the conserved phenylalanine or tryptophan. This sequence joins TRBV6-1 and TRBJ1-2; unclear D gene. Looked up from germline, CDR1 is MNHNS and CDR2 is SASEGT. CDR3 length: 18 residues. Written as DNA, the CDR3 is TGTACCATCAGTGAACGGTTCTTGGTCCTTAGATCTAACTATGGCTACACCATC. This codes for CTISERFLVLRSNYGYTI.

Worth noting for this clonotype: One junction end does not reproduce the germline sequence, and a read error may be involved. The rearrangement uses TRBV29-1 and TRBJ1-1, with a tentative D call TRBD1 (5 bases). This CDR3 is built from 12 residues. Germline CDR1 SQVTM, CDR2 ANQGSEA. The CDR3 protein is CSVEAGSTGAFF. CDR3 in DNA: TGCAGTGTCGAGGCAGGGAGCACTGGAGCTTTCTTT.

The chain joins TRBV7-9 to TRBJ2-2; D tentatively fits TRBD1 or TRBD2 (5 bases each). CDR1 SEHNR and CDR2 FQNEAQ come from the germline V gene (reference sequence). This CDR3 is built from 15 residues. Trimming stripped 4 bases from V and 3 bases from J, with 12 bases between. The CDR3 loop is CASSSLGGDTGELFF. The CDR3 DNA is TGTGCCAGCAGCTCACTTGGGGGAGACACCGGGGAGCTGTTTTTT. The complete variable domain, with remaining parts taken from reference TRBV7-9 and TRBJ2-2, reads DTGVSQNPRHKITKRGQNVTFRCDPISEHNRLYWYRQTLGQGPEFLTYFQNEAQLEKSRLLSDRFSAERPKGSFSTLEIQRTEQGDSAMYLCASSSLGGDTGELFFGEGSRLTVL.

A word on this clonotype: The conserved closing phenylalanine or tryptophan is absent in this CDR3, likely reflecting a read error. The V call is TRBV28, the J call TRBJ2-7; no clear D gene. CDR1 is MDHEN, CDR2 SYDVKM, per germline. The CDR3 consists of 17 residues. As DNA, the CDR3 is TGTGTCAGCAGCCTCCCCTTGGACGGATGGTACTCCTATGAGCAGTACCTC. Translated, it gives CVSSLPLDGWYSYEQYL.

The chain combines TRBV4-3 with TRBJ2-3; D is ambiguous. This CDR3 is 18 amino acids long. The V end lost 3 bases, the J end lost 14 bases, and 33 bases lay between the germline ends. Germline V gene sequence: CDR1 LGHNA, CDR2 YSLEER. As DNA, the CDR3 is TGCGCCAGCAGCCAGTCGGTCTGGCTGGGTGATCCCTATGATACACGGTATTTT. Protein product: CASSQSVWLGDPYDTRYF.

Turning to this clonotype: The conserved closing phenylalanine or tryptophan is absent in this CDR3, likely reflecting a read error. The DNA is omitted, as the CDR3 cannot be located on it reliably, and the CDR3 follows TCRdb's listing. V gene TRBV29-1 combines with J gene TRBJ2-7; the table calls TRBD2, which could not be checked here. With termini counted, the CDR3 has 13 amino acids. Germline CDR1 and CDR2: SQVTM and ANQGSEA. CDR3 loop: CSVERGSVPRLDS.

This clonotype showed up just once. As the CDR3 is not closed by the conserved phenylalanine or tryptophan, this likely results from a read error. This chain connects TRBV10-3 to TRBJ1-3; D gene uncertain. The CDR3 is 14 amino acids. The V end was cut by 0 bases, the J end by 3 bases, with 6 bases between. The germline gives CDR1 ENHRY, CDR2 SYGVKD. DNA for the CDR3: TGTGCCATCAGTGAGTCAGTTTTTGGAAACACCATATATCCT. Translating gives CAISESVFGNTIYP.

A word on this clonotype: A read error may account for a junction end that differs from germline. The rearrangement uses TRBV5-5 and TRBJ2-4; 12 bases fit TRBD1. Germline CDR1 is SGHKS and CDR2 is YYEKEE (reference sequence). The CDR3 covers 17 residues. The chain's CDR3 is CASSLGGQGALRKIQYF. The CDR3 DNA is TGTGCTAGCAGTTTGGGGGGACAGGGGGCCCTAAGGAAGATTCAGTACTTC.

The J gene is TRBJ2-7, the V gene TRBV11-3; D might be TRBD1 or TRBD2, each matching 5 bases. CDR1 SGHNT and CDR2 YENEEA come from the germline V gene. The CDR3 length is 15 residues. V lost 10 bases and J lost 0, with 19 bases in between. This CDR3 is CANRLDWDLSYEQYF. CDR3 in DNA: TGTGCCAACAGGTTAGACTGGGACCTCTCCTACGAGCAGTACTTC.

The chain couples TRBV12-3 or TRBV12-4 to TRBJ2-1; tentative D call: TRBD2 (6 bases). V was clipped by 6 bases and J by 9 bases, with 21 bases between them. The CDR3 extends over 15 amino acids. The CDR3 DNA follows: TGTGCCAGCAGCCTGTCCGGGGCTAGCGAATTTGAGCAGTTCTTC. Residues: CASSLSGASEFEQFF.

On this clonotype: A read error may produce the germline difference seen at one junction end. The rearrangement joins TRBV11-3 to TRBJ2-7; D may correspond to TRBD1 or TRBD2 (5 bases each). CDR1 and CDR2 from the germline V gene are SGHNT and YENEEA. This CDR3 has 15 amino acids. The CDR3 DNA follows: TGTGCCAGCAGCTTAGACTGGGACCTCTCCTACGAGCGGTGCTTC. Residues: CASSLDWDLSYERCF.

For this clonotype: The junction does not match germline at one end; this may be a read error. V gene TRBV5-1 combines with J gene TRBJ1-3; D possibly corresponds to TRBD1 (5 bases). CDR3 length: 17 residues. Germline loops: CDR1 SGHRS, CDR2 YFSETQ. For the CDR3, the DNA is TGCGTCAGCAGCATCACGAACGGGACCCTATCTGGAAACACCATATATTTT. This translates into CVSSITNGTLSGNTIYF.

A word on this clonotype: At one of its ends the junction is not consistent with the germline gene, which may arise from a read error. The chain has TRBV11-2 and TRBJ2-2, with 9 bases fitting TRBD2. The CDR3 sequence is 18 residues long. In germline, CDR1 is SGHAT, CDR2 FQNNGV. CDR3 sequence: CVSSSPRAGGPNTWELFF. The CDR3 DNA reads TGTGTCAGCAGCTCACCCCGAGCGGGAGGTCCGAACACCTGGGAGCTGTTTTTT.

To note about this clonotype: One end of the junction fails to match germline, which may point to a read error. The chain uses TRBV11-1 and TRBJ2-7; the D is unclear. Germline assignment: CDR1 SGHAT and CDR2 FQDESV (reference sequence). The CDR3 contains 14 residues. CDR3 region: CASSLTTASYEQYF. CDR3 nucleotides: TGTGCCAGCAGCTTAACGACGGCTTCCTACGAACAGTACTTC.

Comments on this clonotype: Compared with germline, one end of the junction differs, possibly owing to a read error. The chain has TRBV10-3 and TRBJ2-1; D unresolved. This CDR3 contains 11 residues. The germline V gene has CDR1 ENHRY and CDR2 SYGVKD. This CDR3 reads CVIQGIDEQFF. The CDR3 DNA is TGTGTCATCCAAGGTATCGATGAGCAGTTCTTC.

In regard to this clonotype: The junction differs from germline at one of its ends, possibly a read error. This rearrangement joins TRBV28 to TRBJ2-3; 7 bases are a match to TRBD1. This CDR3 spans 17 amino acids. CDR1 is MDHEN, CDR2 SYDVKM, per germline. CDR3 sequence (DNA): TGTACCAGCAGTTTCGCAAAACAGGGGCGATTGACAGATACGCAGTGTTTT. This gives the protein CTSSFAKQGRLTDTQCF.

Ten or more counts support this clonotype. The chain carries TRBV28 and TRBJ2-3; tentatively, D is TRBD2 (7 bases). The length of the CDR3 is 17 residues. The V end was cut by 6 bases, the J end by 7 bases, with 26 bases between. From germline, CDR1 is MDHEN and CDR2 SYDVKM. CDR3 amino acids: CASSPGRGRVNENTQYF. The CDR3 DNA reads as TGTGCCAGCAGCCCAGGGAGGGGGAGGGTTAACGAAAATACGCAGTATTTT.

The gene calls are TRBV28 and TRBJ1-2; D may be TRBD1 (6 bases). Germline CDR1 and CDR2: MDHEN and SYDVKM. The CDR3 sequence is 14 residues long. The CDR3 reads CTTTFLGAWGGYTF. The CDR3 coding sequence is TGTACCACCACCTTTCTGGGGGCCTGGGGTGGCTACACCTTC.

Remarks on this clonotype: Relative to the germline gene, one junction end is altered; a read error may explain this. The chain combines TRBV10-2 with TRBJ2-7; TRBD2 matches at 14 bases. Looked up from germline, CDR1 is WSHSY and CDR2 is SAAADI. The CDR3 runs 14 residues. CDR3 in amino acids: CASNRQGLAGEQCF. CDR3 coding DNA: TGCGCTAGCAACCGACAGGGACTAGCGGGAGAGCAGTGCTTC.